This is a list of T cell receptor beta chains from one sample in a study of vaccination effects on CD4 cells after COVID-19. Generated by immunoSEQ multiplex PCR, the TCRdb table keeps only in-frame clones and is missing some. Of approximately 68,000 clones listed, around 78% are singletons. Their specific antigens are unknown. Source: CD4+ T cells from PBMCs cultured with SARS-CoV-2 spike peptides, taken before COVID-19 vaccination. The receptors were gathered from a human donor who received a COVID-19 vaccine. CDR3s include the opening cysteine and the closing phenylalanine or tryptophan. A D gene is named only where the DNA matches it firmly. Some rows have no size entry. The others give once, few or many, or a class for an expanded clone.

TRBJ2-5,-,-,TRBV11-2,CASSSRTRQETQYF,TGTGCCAGCAGCTCCCGAACTAGACAAGAGACCCAGTACTTC
TRBJ2-6,-,-,TRBV19,CASSISSSGANVLTF,TGTGCCAGTAGTATATCCAGCTCTGGGGCCAACGTCCTGACTTTC
TRBJ1-2,-,TRBD1,TRBV5-1,CASGRGTDYGYTF,TGCGCCTCCGGGAGAGGGACAGACTATGGCTACACCTTC
TRBJ2-5,-,-,TRBV2,CASSPRETQYF,TGTGCCAGCAGTCCACGAGAGACCCAGTACTTC
TRBJ1-2,-,-,TRBV9,CASSPDAWPGYGYTF,TGTGCCAGCAGCCCCGACGCGTGGCCAGGCTATGGCTACACCTTC
TRBJ1-2,-,TRBD1,TRBV10-1,CASSAGTGYGYTF,TGCGCCAGCAGCGCCGGGACAGGGTATGGCTACACCTTC
TRBJ2-1,-,TRBD2,TRBV5-1,CASSLTSGVREQFF,TGCGCCAGCAGCCTGACTAGCGGGGTCCGGGAGCAGTTCTTC
TRBJ1-1,-,-,TRBV28,CASSQLNTEAFF,TGTGCCAGCAGTCAACTGAACACTGAAGCTTTCTTT
TRBJ2-5,-,-,TRBV3-1/TRBV3-2,CASSQRERTQYF,TGTGCCAGCAGCCAAAGAGAAAGGACCCAGTACTTC
TRBJ1-2,-,-,TRBV7-2,CASSLGGSRGYGYTF,TGTGCCAGCAGCTTAGGCGGCAGCCGGGGGTATGGCTACACCTTC
TRBJ2-1,once,TRBD2,TRBV24-1,CATSDERGGGNEQFF,TGTGCCACCAGTGATGAGCGGGGGGGCGGAAATGAGCAGTTCTTC
TRBJ1-3,-,TRBD1,TRBV12-3/TRBV12-4,CASRQGSGNTIYF,TGTGCCAGCAGACAGGGGTCTGGAAACACCATATATTTT
TRBJ1-5,-,-,TRBV19,CASSDAVNQPQHF,TGTGCCAGTTCTGACGCAGTCAATCAGCCCCAGCATTTT
TRBJ1-5,-,TRBD1,TRBV7-8,CASSSRQGASNQPQHF,TGTGCCAGCAGCTCACGACAGGGGGCTTCGAATCAGCCCCAGCATTTT
TRBJ1-5,-,-,TRBV24-1,CATSDPLGGPQHF,TGTGCCACCAGTGACCCTCTGGGGGGCCCCCAGCATTTT
TRBJ1-2,once,-,TRBV25-1,CASSRQDYGYTF,TGTGCCAGCAGCCGGCAGGACTATGGCTACACCTTC
TRBJ1-4,-,TRBD1,TRBV4-3,CASRYRDRVPEKLFF,TGCGCCAGCCGTTACCGGGACAGGGTTCCAGAAAAACTGTTTTTT
TRBJ1-1,-,-,TRBV10-2,CASSENRVYNTEAFF,TGCGCCAGCAGTGAGAACAGGGTTTATAACACTGAAGCTTTCTTT
TRBJ1-2,-,-,TRBV30,CAWSFHPPTVAGGYTF,TGTGCCTGGAGTTTCCACCCCCCGACGGTAGCGGGTGGCTACACCTTC
TRBJ2-5,-,-,TRBV2,CASRSGSSAETQYF,TGTGCCAGCAGAAGCGGCAGTTCTGCAGAGACCCAGTACTTC
TRBJ1-6,few,-,TRBV7-3,CASSLIAGKKVGPLHF,TGTGCCAGCAGCTTAATCGCAGGGAAGAAGGTTGGCCCCCTCCACTTT
TRBJ2-2,-,TRBD1,TRBV6-5,CASRGTGGRGELFF,TGTGCCAGCAGGGGGACAGGGGGCCGCGGGGAGCTGTTTTTT
TRBJ2-6,-,TRBD2,TRBV7-3,CASSLSSGASSGANVLTF,TGTGCCAGCAGCCTCTCTAGCGGCGCCTCCTCTGGGGCCAACGTCCTGACTTTC
TRBJ2-3,-,TRBD1,TRBV25-1,CASSLTGSTDTQYF,TGTGCCAGCAGCTTGACAGGGAGCACAGATACGCAGTATTTT
TRBJ2-3,-,TRBD2,TRBV27,CASSVLAGGGADTQYF,TGTGCCAGCAGTGTACTAGCGGGGGGCGGAGCAGATACGCAGTATTTT
TRBJ2-3,-,-,TRBV27,CASSLSILPATGRTDTQYF,TGTGCCAGCAGTTTATCCATCCTCCCAGCGACAGGCCGGACAGATACGCAGTATTTT
TRBJ1-3,-,-,TRBV9,CASGSLSEFGTINF,TGTGCCAGCGGTTCGCTAAGTGAGTTTGGGACTATTAATTTT
TRBJ1-2,-,-,TRBV4-1,CASSQDGAYGYTF,TGCGCCAGCAGCCAGGACGGTGCCTATGGCTACACCTTC
TRBJ1-1,-,-,TRBV19,CASSIRGGEAFF,TGTGCCAGTAGTATACGGGGGGGCGAAGCTTTCTTT
TRBJ1-2,-,TRBD1,TRBV5-4,CASSQGQGASWVGYTF,TGTGCCAGCAGCCAGGGACAGGGGGCGAGTTGGGTTGGCTACACCTTC
TRBJ1-5,-,TRBD1,TRBV19,CASRQGDNQPQHF,TGTGCCAGCCGACAGGGGGACAATCAGCCCCAGCATTTT
TRBJ2-5,once,-,TRBV19,CASSITGARETQYF,TGTGCCAGTAGTATTACGGGGGCGCGTGAGACCCAGTACTTC
TRBJ1-2,-,-,TRBV6-5,CASSSAGSNYGYTF,TGTGCCAGCAGTTCGGCAGGGTCTAACTATGGCTACACCTTC
TRBJ1-6,-,-,TRBV2,CASGLPPGQNSPLHF,TGTGCCAGCGGATTGCCACCCGGACAAAATTCACCCCTCCACTTT
TRBJ2-6,once,-,TRBV9,CASSGQLSGANVLTF,TGTGCCAGCAGCGGACAGCTTTCTGGGGCCAACGTCCTGACTTTC
TRBJ2-1,-,-,TRBV3-1/TRBV3-2,CASSHLENVEQFF,TGTGCCAGCAGCCACCTAGAGAATGTTGAGCAGTTCTTC
TRBJ1-2,-,-,TRBV5-1,CASSLDRNYGYTF,TGCGCCAGCAGCTTGGACCGCAACTATGGCTACACCTTC
TRBJ2-1,-,-,TRBV27,CASSPPGRGYNEQFF,TGTGCCAGCAGTCCGCCCGGCAGGGGCTACAATGAGCAGTTCTTC
TRBJ1-4,-,TRBD1,TRBV5-4,CASSPGQGGSTNEKLFF,TGTGCCAGCAGCCCGGGACAGGGGGGCTCAACTAATGAAAAACTGTTTTTT
TRBJ1-2,-,-,TRBV5-8,CASRSRDGSGYTF,TGTGCCAGCAGATCGCGGGACGGCTCAGGCTACACCTTC
TRBJ1-2,-,TRBD1,TRBV19,CASSIGTGKGYTF,TGTGCCAGTAGTATTGGGACAGGGAAAGGCTACACCTTC
TRBJ2-1,once,TRBD1,TRBV4-1,CASSHWIRTGADNEQFF,TGCGCCAGCAGCCATTGGATAAGGACAGGGGCCGACAATGAGCAGTTCTTC
TRBJ2-2,-,-,TRBV18,CASSPQEVGELFF,TGTGCCAGCTCACCACAGGAGGTCGGGGAGCTGTTTTTT
TRBJ2-1,-,TRBD1,TRBV29-1,CSVDPSGQYNEQFF,TGCAGCGTTGACCCTTCGGGACAGTACAATGAGCAGTTCTTC
TRBJ2-5,-,-,TRBV6-6,CASSTTGSQETQYF,TGTGCCAGCAGCACCACAGGGTCACAAGAGACCCAGTACTTC
TRBJ1-1,-,-,TRBV6-5,CASSYDDRMNTEAFF,TGTGCCAGCAGTTACGACGACAGAATGAACACTGAAGCTTTCTTT